The T cell receptor beta chain under discussion was sequenced for a study of cytomegalovirus exposure and HLA in healthy donors. About the study: Most donors, around 81% of more than 300 genotyped, fell in the Caucasian-associated ancestry cluster. The study's findings and limits: A later analysis showed that HLA-associated TCR beta chains had undergone more clonal expansion than equally common others.

The PCR ran on 60 Vbeta and 13 Jbeta primers. Per the study methods: Later, an analysis found roughly 80 million unique TCR beta chains, and approximately 10 million of these were shared. The data were produced by immunoSEQ multiplex PCR, yet TCRdb's version contains in-frame clones alone and is incomplete. The DNA was the basis for D and trimming; V, J and clone size are from that table. The sample has around 150,000 clones, approximately 78% seen once. Germline V gene lookup returns CDR1 LNHDA and CDR2 SQIVND (reference sequence). V trimming: 6 bases; J trimming: 0 bases; junction bases outside the gene matches: 7. The CDR3 has 16 amino acids. Note on this clone: Antigen specificity is unknown.

This rearrangement joins TRBV19 to TRBJ2-1; TRBD2 matches 8 bases. Sequencing was carried out using PBMCs. This sequence originates from a woman between 40 and 55 years old in good health and CMV-seronegative. The CDR3 DNA reads as TGTGCCAGTAGGCGGGAGGCAAGGAGCTCCTACAATGAGCAGTTCTTC. Protein: CASRREARSSYNEQFF. Looking up the rest from reference TRBV19 and TRBJ2-1 gives the full variable domain: DGGITQSPKYLFRKEGQNVTLSCEQNLNHDAMYWYRQDPGQGLRLIYYSQIVNDFQKGDIAEGYSVSREKKESFPLTVTSAQKNPTAFYLCASRREARSSYNEQFFGPGTRLTVL.